The rows below give T cell receptor beta chains drawn from one sample of a study of cytomegalovirus exposure and HLA in healthy donors. Only in-frame clones appear in the TCRdb table, and some are missing; sequencing was by immunoSEQ multiplex PCR. The sample has over 80,000 clones, 73% seen once. The sequenced sample consisted of PBMCs. Every receptor here comes from a man in his forties in good health and CMV-seronegative. Both conserved end residues are part of each CDR3. Each record gives: V gene, J gene, D gene, clone size, CDR3 protein, CDR3 DNA. A D gene is named only where the DNA matches it firmly. Not every row has a clone size; where given, it reads once, few, many or a size class.

>TRBV7-2|TRBJ1-3|TRBD1|NA
CASRSTGGILDGNTIYF
TGTGCCAGCAGATCCACAGGGGGGATATTAGACGGAAACACCATATATTTT
>TRBV7-9|TRBJ1-5|NA|NA
CASSLVGGLDQPQHF
TGTGCCAGCAGCTTAGTAGGGGGATTGGATCAGCCCCAGCATTTT
>TRBV4-1|TRBJ2-1|TRBD1|few
CASSQHRTGFNEQFF
TGCGCCAGCAGCCAACATCGGACAGGGTTCAATGAGCAGTTCTTC
>TRBV7-9|TRBJ2-1|NA|NA
CASSLPRGTGGYNEQFF
TGTGCCAGCAGCTTGCCACGTGGGACTGGCGGTTACAATGAGCAGTTCTTC
>TRBV28|TRBJ1-4|NA|once
CASRTMTARDEKLFF
TGTGCCAGCAGGACAATGACAGCCAGGGATGAAAAACTGTTTTTT
>TRBV7-2|TRBJ1-4|TRBD1|once
CASSAPGGANEKLFF
TGTGCCAGCAGTGCCCCAGGGGGCGCTAATGAAAAACTGTTTTTT
>TRBV28|TRBJ1-4|TRBD1|NA
CASSSESTGRKLFF
TGTGCCAGCAGTTCCGAATCGACAGGGAGAAAACTGTTTTTT
>TRBV4-3|TRBJ2-3|TRBD2|NA
CASRQRSGGSTDTQYF
TGCGCCAGCAGGCAGAGGAGCGGGGGGAGCACAGATACGCAGTATTTT
>TRBV6-1|TRBJ2-1|NA|NA
CASSAQPGLSYNEQFF
TGTGCCAGCAGTGCCCAGCCAGGGTTGTCCTACAATGAGCAGTTCTTC
>TRBV28|TRBJ2-3|NA|few
CASSYLLGTDTQYF
TGTGCCAGCAGCTACCTCCTGGGCACAGATACGCAGTATTTT
>TRBV7-6|TRBJ1-3|TRBD1|NA
CASSFSRTGGNTIYF
TGTGCCAGCAGCTTTTCTAGGACAGGCGGAAACACCATATATTTT
>TRBV5-8|TRBJ2-7|NA|NA
CASSFIRGSSYEQYF
TGTGCCAGCAGTTTCATCCGAGGGAGCTCCTACGAGCAGTACTTC
>TRBV30|TRBJ1-5|NA|NA
CAWSAPLGRGNNQPQHF
TGTGCCTGGAGTGCCCCCCTTGGCAGGGGAAACAATCAGCCCCAGCATTTT